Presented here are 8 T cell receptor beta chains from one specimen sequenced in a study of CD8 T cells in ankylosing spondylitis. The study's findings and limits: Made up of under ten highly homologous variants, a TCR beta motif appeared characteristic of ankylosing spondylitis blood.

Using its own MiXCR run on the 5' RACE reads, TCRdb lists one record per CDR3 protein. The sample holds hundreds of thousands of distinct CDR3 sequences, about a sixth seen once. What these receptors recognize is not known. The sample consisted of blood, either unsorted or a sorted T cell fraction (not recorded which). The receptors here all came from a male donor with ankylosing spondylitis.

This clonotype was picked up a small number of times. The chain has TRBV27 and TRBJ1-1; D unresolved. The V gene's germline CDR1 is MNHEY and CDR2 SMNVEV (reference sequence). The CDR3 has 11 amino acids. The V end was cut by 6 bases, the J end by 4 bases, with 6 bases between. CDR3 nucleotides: TGTGCCAGCAGACGGGGCACTGAAGCTTTCTTT. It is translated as CASRRGTEAFF.

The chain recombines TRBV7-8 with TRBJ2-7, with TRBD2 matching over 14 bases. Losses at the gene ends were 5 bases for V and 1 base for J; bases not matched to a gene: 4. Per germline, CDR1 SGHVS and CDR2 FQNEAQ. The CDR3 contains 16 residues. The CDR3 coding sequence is TGTGCCAGCAGCCACGGGACTAGCGGGAGTTCCTACGAGCAGTACTTC. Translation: CASSHGTSGSSYEQYF.

CDR3 region: CASGWYNEQFF. CDR3 nucleotide sequence: TGTGCCAGCGGGTGGTACAATGAGCAGTTCTTC. This chain connects TRBV6-2 or TRBV6-3 to TRBJ2-1; no definite D call. The V end was cut by 8 bases, the J end by 4 bases, with 6 bases between. In germline, CDR1 is MNHEY, CDR2 SVGEGT. The CDR3 covers 11 residues.

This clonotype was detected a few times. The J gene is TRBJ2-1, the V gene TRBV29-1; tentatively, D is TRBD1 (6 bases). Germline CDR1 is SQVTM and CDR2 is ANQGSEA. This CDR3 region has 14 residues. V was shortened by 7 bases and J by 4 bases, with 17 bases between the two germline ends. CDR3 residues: CSGVGQGNYNEQFF. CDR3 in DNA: TGCAGCGGTGTTGGGCAGGGGAATTACAATGAGCAGTTCTTC.

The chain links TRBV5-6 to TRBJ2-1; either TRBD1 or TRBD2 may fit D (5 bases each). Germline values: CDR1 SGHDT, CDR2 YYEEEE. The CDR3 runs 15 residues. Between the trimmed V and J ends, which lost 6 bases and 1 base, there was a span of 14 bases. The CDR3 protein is CASTRGANSYNEQFF. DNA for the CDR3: TGTGCCAGCACCCGAGGGGCCAATTCCTACAATGAGCAGTTCTTC.

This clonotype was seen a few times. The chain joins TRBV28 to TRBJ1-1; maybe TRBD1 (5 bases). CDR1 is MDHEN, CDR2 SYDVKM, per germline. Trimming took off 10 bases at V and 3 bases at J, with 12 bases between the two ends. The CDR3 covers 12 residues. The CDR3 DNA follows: TGTGCCACAAGGGCAGGGTACACTGAAGCTTTCTTT. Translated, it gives CATRAGYTEAFF.

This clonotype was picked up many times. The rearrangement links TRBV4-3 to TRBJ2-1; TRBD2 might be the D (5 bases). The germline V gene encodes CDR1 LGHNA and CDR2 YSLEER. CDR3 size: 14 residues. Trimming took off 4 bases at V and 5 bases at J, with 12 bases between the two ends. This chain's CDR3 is CASSRRSSDNEQFF. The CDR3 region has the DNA TGCGCCAGCAGCCGGAGGAGCAGTGACAATGAGCAGTTCTTC.

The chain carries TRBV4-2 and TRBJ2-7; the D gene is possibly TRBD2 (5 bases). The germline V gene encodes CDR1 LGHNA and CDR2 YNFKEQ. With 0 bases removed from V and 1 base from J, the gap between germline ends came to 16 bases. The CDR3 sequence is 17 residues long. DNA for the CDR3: TGTGCCAGCAGCCAAGAGAGGATAGCGCGTTTGTCCTACGAGCAGTACTTC. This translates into CASSQERIARLSYEQYF.